The clone carrying this T cell receptor (beta chain) was seen a handful of times. The data were obtained in a study of response to subunit inactivated influenza vaccine. Germline assignment: CDR1 SGHTA and CDR2 FQGNSA. Trimming took 1 base from V and 7 from J, leaving 4 bases between them. The CDR3 covers 12 residues. Each CDR3 protein gets one entry after TCRdb re-called the RT-PCR reads with MiXCR. The table lists 540,000 or so distinct CDR3 sequences, approximately 13% of them singletons. The sequencing used PBMCs from blood, collected about 6 weeks after vaccination. This clonotype originated in a man aged 50-60 years who received an inactivated influenza vaccine. This chain links TRBV7-2 with TRBJ1-4; D not resolved. The CDR3 DNA sequence: TGTGCCAGCAGCTTAGAGGTTGAAAAACTGTTTTTT. It encodes CASSLEVEKLFF.